These 14 T cell receptor beta chains were all obtained from the same sample, sequenced in a study of tumor and adjacent non-tumor tissue in lung cancer. RNA was extracted from bulk tissue without any cell sorting. Three rounds of nested PCR, following a modified ARM-PCR protocol, produced the TCRbeta library. TCRdb itself ran the multiplex PCR reads through MiXCR, one entry per CDR3 protein. The sample includes about 200,000 distinct CDR3 sequences, over 55% of them seen just once. The sequencing input was lung tumor tissue. All receptors come from a man aged 55 to 70 with non-small cell lung cancer.

Concerning this clonotype: Here the CDR3 omits its conserved ending phenylalanine or tryptophan, so a read error is the likely source. The chain uses TRBV29-1 and TRBJ1-2; 8 positions match TRBD1. V lost 5 bases and J lost 8; bases outside the gene matches: 10. Germline CDR1 reads SQVTM; CDR2 reads ANQGSEA. CDR3 length: 13 amino acids. The chain's CDR3 is CSVTSQGAKGYTL. As DNA, the CDR3 is TGCAGCGTTACGTCGCAGGGGGCGAAGGGCTACACCCTC.

This chain joins TRBV20-1 and TRBJ1-1; unclear D gene. The CDR3 is 13 residues long. In germline, CDR1 is DFQATT, CDR2 SNEGSKA (reference sequence). Trimming stripped 7 bases from V and 2 bases from J, with 14 bases between. The CDR3 DNA reads TGCAGTGTTAGGCAGCCGCTTAACACTGAAGCTTTCTTT. It is translated as CSVRQPLNTEAFF.

This clonotype was counted once. The V call is TRBV4-2, the J call TRBJ1-4, with unresolved D. Germline CDR1 and CDR2: LGHNA and YNFKEQ. The germline V and J ends were trimmed by 0 bases and 4 bases, with 12 bases remaining between them. There are 16 residues in the CDR3. The CDR3 is CASSQETGRINEKLFF. In nucleotides, the CDR3 is TGTGCCAGCAGCCAAGAGACGGGGAGAATTAATGAAAAACTGTTTTTT.

This chain joins TRBV7-3 and TRBJ2-1, with TRBD2 identical over 7 bases. The ends lost 3 bases at V and 7 bases at J; junction bases unmatched: 6. The CDR3 totals 14 residues. The germline V gene encodes CDR1 SGHTA and CDR2 FQGTGA. The CDR3, as DNA: TGTGCCAGCAGCTTGTGGGGGGAGGGAAATGAGCAGTTCTTC. Its protein is CASSLWGEGNEQFF.

As to this clonotype: The junction and the germline gene differ at one end; a read error may be behind it. The chain joins TRBV6-1 to TRBJ2-4; TRBD1 aligns across 9 bases. Germline loops: CDR1 MNHNS, CDR2 SASEGT. This CDR3 contains 17 residues. The CDR3 nucleotides read TGTGCCAGTAGTGAGGGACAGGGTGTCCTAGCCAAAGACATTCAGTACTTC. Translated, it gives CASSEGQGVLAKDIQYF.

This clonotype was counted a single time. This could be a read error, since a much larger clone is one nucleotide away. The gene calls are TRBV6-1 and TRBJ2-5; 11 nucleotides line up with TRBD2. The junction had 7 bases not matched to a gene; V was cut back by 2 bases and J by 8 bases. From germline, CDR1 is MNHNS and CDR2 SASEGT. The CDR3 has 15 residues. Written as DNA, the CDR3 is TGTGCCAGCAGTGAACAAACTAGCGGGGGTAATACCCAGTACTTC. This codes for CASSEQTSGGNTQYF.

The chain couples TRBV5-1 to TRBJ1-5; TRBD1 might be the D (5 bases). The CDR3 is 14 amino acids. With 0 bases removed from V and 4 bases from J, the gap between germline ends came to 8 bases. Germline V CDR1 and CDR2: SGHRS, YFSETQ. CDR3: CASSLGGQNQPQHF. In DNA, the CDR3 is TGCGCCAGCAGCTTGGGTGGACAAAATCAGCCCCAGCATTTT.

Details on this clonotype: This may arise from a read error, as a much more abundant clone is one base away. The rearrangement links TRBV20-1 to TRBJ2-1; TRBD2 matches 7 bases. This CDR3 has 14 residues. The V segment lost 6 bases and the J segment 9 bases; nucleotides outside the gene matches: 14. Looked up from germline, CDR1 is DFQATT and CDR2 is SNEGSKA (reference sequence). CDR3 region: CSAPPVGGPSEQFF. CDR3 coding DNA: TGCAGTGCACCGCCAGTGGGAGGGCCTAGTGAGCAGTTCTTC.

J is TRBJ2-4 and V is TRBV4-2; 11 nucleotides match TRBD2. CDR1 and CDR2 (germline): LGHNA, YNFKEQ. The CDR3 has 15 residues. V shed 3 bases and J 9 bases; nucleotides not matched to a gene: 7. The CDR3 sequence is CASSQTSGAVGIQYF. DNA of the CDR3: TGTGCCAGCAGCCAGACTAGCGGGGCGGTAGGCATTCAGTACTTC.

The rearrangement joins TRBV20-1 to TRBJ2-3; D remains unclear. The CDR3 is 14 amino acids. CDR1 DFQATT and CDR2 SNEGSKA come from the germline V gene (reference sequence). V was trimmed by 3 bases and J by 6 bases, leaving 16 bases between them. The CDR3 bases are TGCAGTGCTAGCGATTCGTGGCTTTCTGATACGCAGTATTTT. Amino acid sequence: CSASDSWLSDTQYF.

The chain links TRBV24-1 to TRBJ2-3, with 16 nucleotides matching TRBD2. The CDR3 contains 19 residues. CDR1 and CDR2 (germline): KGHDR, SFDVKD. Germline trimming cut 4 bases from V and 4 bases from J; bases unmatched to any gene: 10. The DNA for the CDR3 is TGTGCCACCAGTGACTCGGGACTAGCGGGGGGGACTAGCGCAGATACGCAGTATTTT. Amino acids: CATSDSGLAGGTSADTQYF.

The chain combines TRBV29-1 with TRBJ1-2, with D tentatively TRBD1 (6 bases). V dropped 8 bases and J dropped 4 bases, with 17 bases sitting between them. The CDR3 extends over 13 amino acids. From germline, CDR1 is SQVTM and CDR2 ANQGSEA. CDR3 protein: CSIAVQGTYGYTF. As DNA, the CDR3 is TGCAGCATTGCAGTACAGGGAACCTATGGCTACACCTTC.

As for this clonotype: With a much larger clone just one base away, this may be a read error. DNA of the CDR3: TGCAGTGGCAGGGGGCAGATGAAAGAGACCCAGAACTTC. Translating it yields CSGRGQMKETQNF. The chain joins TRBV20-1 to TRBJ2-5; 8 bases are a match to TRBD1. CDR3 size: 13 residues. Germline CDR1 DFQATT, CDR2 SNEGSKA (reference sequence).

To note about this clonotype: A read error may be the cause here, since a much bigger clone is one base away. The rearrangement links TRBV6-5 to TRBJ2-3; 7 bases align to TRBD2. CDR3 size: 15 residues. In germline, CDR1 is MNHEY, CDR2 SVGAGI. After removal of 6 bases from V and 0 bases from J, the junction contained 6 bases not matched to a gene. CDR3: CASRREGPSTDTQYF. The CDR3 bases are TGTGCCAGCAGGAGGGAGGGGCCGAGCACAGATACGCAGTATTTT.